This TCR beta chain was sequenced during a study of cytomegalovirus exposure and HLA in healthy donors. Whole-study context: Counted in an early data release were about 85 million unique TCRs from HLA-typed donors. General observations from the study: The authors later linked a missense DCLRE1C variant to TCR beta V- and J-gene trimming.

The PCR ran on 60 Vbeta and 13 Jbeta primers. The table came from immunoSEQ multiplex PCR; TCRdb's copy has only in-frame clones and leaves some out. The table lists about 160,000 clones, 60% to 80% of them singletons, with approximately 0.89% in the top ten. This clone was seen once. The antigen is undetermined. The germline V and J ends were trimmed by 4 bases and 1 base, with 7 bases remaining between them. From germline, CDR1 is PRHDT and CDR2 FYEKMQ (reference sequence). The CDR3 sequence is 14 residues long. The sample was PBMCs. This TCR came from a woman between 50 and 59 years old in good health and CMV-seropositive. The V call is TRBV13, the J call TRBJ1-4, with D perhaps matching TRBD1 (6 bases). The CDR3 bases are TGTGCCAGCAGCTCCAGGGGAACTAATGAAAAACTGTTTTTT. As protein: CASSSRGTNEKLFF.